This T cell receptor (beta chain) was sequenced in a study of blood T cell repertoires in COVID-19. Study at large: Material from acute and convalescent COVID-19 was sourced from the United States, Italy and Spain. T cells, B-cell-depleted T cells, or PBMCs supplied cDNA or gDNA.

The authors' processing: Amplification with reference gene primers provided the estimates of nucleated cell counts. Profiling relied on immunoSEQ multiplex PCR, and the TCRdb table lists in-frame clones only, not all of them. V and J calls and clone size come straight from that table; D and trimming were deduced from the DNA. The sample lists 250,000 to 350,000 clones; about 90% were seen once. Those who participated ranged in age from 18 to 89 years and resided in 20 to 30 US areas. Germline loops: CDR1 SQVTM, CDR2 ANQGSEA. This CDR3 comprises 14 residues. The sequence was collected from a woman aged 18-29 years with acute COVID-19. The rearrangement joins TRBV29-1 to TRBJ1-2, with a possible D match to TRBD1 (6 bases). Sequencing was carried out using PBMCs or T cells enriched from blood (not recorded which). CDR3 amino acids: CTAWGGDSGYGYTF. In nucleotides, the CDR3 is TGCACCGCCTGGGGGGGCGATTCGGGATATGGCTACACCTTC. The full variable domain, completed using reference TRBV29-1 and TRBJ1-2, is SAVISQKPSRDICQRGTSLTIQCQVDSQVTMMFWYRQQPGQSLTLIATANQGSEATYESGFVIDKFPISRPNLTFSTLTVSNMSPEDSSIYLCTAWGGDSGYGYTFGSGTRLTVV.